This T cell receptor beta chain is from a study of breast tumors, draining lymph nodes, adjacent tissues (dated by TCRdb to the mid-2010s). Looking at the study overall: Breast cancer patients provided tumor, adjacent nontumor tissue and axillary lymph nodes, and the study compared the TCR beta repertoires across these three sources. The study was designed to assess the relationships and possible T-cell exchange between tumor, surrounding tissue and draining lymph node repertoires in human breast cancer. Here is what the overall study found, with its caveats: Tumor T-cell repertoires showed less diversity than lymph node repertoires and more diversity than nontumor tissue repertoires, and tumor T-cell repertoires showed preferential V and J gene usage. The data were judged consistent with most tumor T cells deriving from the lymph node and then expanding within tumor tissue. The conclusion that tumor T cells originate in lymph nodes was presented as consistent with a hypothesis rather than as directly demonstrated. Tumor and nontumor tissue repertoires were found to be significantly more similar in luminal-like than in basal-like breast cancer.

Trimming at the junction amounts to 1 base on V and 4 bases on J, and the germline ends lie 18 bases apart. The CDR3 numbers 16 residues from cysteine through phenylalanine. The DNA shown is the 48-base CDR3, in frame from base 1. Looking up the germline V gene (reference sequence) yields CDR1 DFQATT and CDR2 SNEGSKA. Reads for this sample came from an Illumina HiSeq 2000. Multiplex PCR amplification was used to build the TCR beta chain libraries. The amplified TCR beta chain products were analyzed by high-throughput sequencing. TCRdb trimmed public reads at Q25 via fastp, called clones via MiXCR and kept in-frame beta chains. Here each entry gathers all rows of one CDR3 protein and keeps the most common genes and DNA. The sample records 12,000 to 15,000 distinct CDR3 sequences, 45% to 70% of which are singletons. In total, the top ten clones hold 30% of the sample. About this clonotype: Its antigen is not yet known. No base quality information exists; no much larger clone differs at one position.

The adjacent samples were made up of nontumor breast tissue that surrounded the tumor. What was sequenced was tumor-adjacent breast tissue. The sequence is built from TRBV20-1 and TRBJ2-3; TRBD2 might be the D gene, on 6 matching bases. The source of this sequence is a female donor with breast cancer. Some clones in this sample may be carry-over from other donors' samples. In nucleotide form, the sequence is TGCAGTGCTAGAGCACAGGATGGGAGGACGTCAGATACGCAGTATTTT. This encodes CSARAQDGRTSDTQYF.